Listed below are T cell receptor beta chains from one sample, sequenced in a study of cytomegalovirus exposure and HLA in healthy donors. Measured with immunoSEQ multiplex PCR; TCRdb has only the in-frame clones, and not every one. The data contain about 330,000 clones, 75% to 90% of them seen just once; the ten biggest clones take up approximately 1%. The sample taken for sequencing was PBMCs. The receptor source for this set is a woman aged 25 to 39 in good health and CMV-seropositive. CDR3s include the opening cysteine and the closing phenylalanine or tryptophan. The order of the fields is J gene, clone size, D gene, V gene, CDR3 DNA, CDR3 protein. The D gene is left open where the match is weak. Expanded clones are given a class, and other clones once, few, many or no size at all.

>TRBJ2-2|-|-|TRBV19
TGTGCCAGTAGGCAGGGGTCCGGGGAGCTGTTTTTT
CASRQGSGELFF
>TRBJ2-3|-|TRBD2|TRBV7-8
TGTGCCAGCAGCTTAGAATGGACTAGCGGGGAAAGGTATTTT
CASSLEWTSGERYF
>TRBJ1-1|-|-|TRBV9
TGTGCCAGCAGCGTAGGTGTCCTCATGGGTACTGAAGCTTTCTTT
CASSVGVLMGTEAFF
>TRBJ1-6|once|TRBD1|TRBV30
TGTGCCTGGAGGCGGACAGGGGGCACGAGTTCACCCCTCCACTTT
CAWRRTGGTSSPLHF
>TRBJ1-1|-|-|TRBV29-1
TGCAGCACCATTGGGGGAGGGGGCACTGAAGCTTTCTTT
CSTIGGGGTEAFF
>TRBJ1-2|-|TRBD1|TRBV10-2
TGCGCCAGCAGTGAGTACTCGACAGGGGATTTTGGTGGCTACACCTTC
CASSEYSTGDFGGYTF
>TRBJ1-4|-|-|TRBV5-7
TGTGCCAGCAGCTTGCCCTGGCCACGCCACTCTGCAACTAATGAAAAACTGTTTTTT
CASSLPWPRHSATNEKLFF
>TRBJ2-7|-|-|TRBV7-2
TGTGCCAGCAGCTTAGAACAGTGGACTTCTAATTCCTACGAGCAGTACTTC
CASSLEQWTSNSYEQYF
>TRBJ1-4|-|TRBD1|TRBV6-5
TGTGCCAGCAGTTACCGGACGACAGGGACGGCTGAAAAACTGTTTTTT
CASSYRTTGTAEKLFF
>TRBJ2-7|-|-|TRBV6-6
TGTGCCAGTTCGACAAGGTGGGACGAGCAGTACTTC
CASSTRWDEQYF
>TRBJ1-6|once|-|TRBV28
TGTGCCAGCAGTCCCCGCTTATCCATGTCACCCCTCCACTTT
CASSPRLSMSPLHF
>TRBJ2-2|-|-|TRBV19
TGTGCCAGTTCGGGCGCGGGGACCGGGGAGCTGTTTTTT
CASSGAGTGELFF
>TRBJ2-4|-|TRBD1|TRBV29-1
TGCAGCGTGGATCCGGGACAGGGGGGTAACATTCAGTACTTC
CSVDPGQGGNIQYF
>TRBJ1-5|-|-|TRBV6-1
TGTGCCAGCAGGGAGGGCTTCAGTCAGCCCCAGCATTTT
CASREGFSQPQHF
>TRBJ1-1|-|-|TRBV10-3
TGTGCCATCAGTCGGGATGCGAACACTGAAGCTTTCTTT
CAISRDANTEAFF
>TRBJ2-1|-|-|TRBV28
TGTGCCAGCAGTCCCGAGAGGCCTAGTGAGCAGTTCTTC
CASSPERPSEQFF
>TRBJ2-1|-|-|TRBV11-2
TGTGCCAGCAGCTTAGACTATTTGTTGAGCAATGAGCAGTTCTTC
CASSLDYLLSNEQFF
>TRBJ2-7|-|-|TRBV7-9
TGTGCCAGCAGCACCCCCAGGGGACAACCAGTCGAGCAGTACTTC
CASSTPRGQPVEQYF
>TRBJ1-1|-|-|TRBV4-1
TGCGCCAGCAGCCCCCCCTTGCGTGGGAACACTGAAGCTTTCTTT
CASSPPLRGNTEAFF
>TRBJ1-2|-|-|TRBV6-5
TGTGCCAGCAGTTACTCGACCAGCTATGGCTACACCTTC
CASSYSTSYGYTF
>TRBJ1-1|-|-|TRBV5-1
TGCGCCAGCAGCTTGGCCGGTCAGGGGTTGGACACTGAAGCTTTCTTT
CASSLAGQGLDTEAFF
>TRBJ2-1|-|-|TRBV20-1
TGCAGTGCTAGCGACTACAATGAGCAGTTCTTC
CSASDYNEQFF
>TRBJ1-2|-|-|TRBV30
TGTGCCTGGAGTGTACTAAGGGTAGGGAACTATGGCTACACCTTC
CAWSVLRVGNYGYTF
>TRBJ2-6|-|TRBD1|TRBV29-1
TGCAGCGTTGAAGAACGGACAGGGGGCTTCTCTGGGGCCAACGTCCTGACTTTC
CSVEERTGGFSGANVLTF
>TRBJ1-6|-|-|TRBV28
TGTGCCAGCAGTTTAGGGCAGGGGCACGCTGGCTCACCCCTCCACTTT
CASSLGQGHAGSPLHF
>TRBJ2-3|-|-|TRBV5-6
TGTGCCAGCAGCAGGGGGACTCTAGGGGAAGATACGCAGTATTTT
CASSRGTLGEDTQYF
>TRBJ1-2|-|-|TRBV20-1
TGCAGTGCTAGGGTTCGCTATGGCTACACCTTC
CSARVRYGYTF
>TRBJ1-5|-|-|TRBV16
TGTGCCAGCAGCCAATCCCCGGGCGATAGCAATCAGCCCCAGCATTTT
CASSQSPGDSNQPQHF
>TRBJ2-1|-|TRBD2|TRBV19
TGTGCCAGTAGTATAGGGGTTCTAGCGGGGATCGATGAGCAGTTCTTC
CASSIGVLAGIDEQFF
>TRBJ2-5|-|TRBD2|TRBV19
TGTGCCAGTAGTATCGGCGGGGCGGGAGTGACCCAGTACTTC
CASSIGGAGVTQYF
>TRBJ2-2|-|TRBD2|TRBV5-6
TGTGCCAGCAGCTTGGTTATTAGCGGGAGCCCCGGGGAGCTGTTTTTT
CASSLVISGSPGELFF
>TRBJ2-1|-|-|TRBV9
TGTGCCAGCAGCGCCGGCGGCTGGGGCGACTCCTACAATGAGCAGTTCTTC
CASSAGGWGDSYNEQFF
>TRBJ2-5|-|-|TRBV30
TGTGCCTGGAGTGTACAATTCCTCGGAAACCAAGAGACCCAGTACTTC
CAWSVQFLGNQETQYF
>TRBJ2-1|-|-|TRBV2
TGTGCCAGCAGTGAAGGTGCCTTTTCCTACAATGAGCAGTTCTTC
CASSEGAFSYNEQFF
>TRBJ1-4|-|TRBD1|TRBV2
TGTGCCAGCATCTTCTCCGGGACAGATGAAAAACTGTTTTTT
CASIFSGTDEKLFF
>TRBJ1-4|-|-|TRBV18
TGTGCCAGCTCACCGCCTGGGGCCAGGGGTATGAGGGAAAAACTGTTTTTT
CASSPPGARGMREKLFF
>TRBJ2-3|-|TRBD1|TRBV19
TGTGCCAGTATCCCTGGACAGGGGAGAGATACGCAGTATTTT
CASIPGQGRDTQYF
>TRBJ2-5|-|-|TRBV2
TGTGCCAGCAGTGCAACGCGGGGGACAATCCAAGAGACCCAGTACTTC
CASSATRGTIQETQYF
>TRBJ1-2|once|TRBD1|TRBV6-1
TGTGCCAGCAGTGAGTTTTGGACAGGGGATGGCTACACCTTC
CASSEFWTGDGYTF
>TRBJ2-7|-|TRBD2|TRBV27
TGTGCCAGCGATTTCCTTTACGGTTTGAGACTAGCGGTTACCTACGAGCAGTACTTC
CASDFLYGLRLAVTYEQYF
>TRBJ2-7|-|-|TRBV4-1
TGCGCCAGCAGCCAAGAAGGAGGGCGGTTGGGGGAGCAGTACTTC
CASSQEGGRLGEQYF